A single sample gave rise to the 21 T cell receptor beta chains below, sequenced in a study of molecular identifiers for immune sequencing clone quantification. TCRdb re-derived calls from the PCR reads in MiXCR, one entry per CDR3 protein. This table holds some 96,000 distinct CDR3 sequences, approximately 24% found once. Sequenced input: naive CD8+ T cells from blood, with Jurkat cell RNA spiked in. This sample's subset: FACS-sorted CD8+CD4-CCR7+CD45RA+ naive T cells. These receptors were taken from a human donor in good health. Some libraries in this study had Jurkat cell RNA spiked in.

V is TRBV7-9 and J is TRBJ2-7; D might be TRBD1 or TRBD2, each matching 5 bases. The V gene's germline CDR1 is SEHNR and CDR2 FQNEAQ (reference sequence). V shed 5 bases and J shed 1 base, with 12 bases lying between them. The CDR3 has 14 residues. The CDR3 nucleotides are TGTGCCAGCAGCGCCGAGGGGTATTCCTACGAGCAGTACTTC. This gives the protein CASSAEGYSYEQYF.

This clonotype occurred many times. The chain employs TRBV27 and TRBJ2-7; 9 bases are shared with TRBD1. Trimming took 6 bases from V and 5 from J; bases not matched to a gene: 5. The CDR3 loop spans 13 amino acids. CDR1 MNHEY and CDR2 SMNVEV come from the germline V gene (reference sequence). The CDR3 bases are TGTGCCAGCAGAGACAGGGGGTATAACGAGCAGTACTTC. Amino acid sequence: CASRDRGYNEQYF.

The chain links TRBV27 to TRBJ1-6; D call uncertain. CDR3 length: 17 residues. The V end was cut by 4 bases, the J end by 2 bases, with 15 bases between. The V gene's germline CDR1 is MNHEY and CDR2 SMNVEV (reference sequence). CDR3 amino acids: CASSSIPPSTYNSPLHF. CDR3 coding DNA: TGTGCCAGCAGTTCAATCCCTCCATCAACCTATAATTCACCCCTCCACTTT.

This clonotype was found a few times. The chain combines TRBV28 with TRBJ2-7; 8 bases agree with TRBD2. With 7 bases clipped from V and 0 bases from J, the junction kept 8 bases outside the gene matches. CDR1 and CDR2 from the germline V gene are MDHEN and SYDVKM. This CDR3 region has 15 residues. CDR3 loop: CASTKGLAYSYEQYF. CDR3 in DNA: TGTGCCAGCACCAAAGGACTAGCCTACTCCTACGAGCAGTACTTC.

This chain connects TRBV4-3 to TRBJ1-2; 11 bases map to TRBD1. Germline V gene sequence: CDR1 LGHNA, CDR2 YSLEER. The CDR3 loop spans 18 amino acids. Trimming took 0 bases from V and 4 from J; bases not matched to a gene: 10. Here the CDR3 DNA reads TGCGCCAGCAGCCAAGATCTAGGACAGGGGGCGACTAGCTATGGCTACACCTTC. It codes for CASSQDLGQGATSYGYTF.

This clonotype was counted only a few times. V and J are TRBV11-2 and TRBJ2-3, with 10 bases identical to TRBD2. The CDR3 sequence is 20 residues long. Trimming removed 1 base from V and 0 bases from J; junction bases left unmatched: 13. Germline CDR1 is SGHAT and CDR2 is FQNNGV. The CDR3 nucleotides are TGTGCCAGCAGCTTAGGGTGGCTAGCGGGGGCCAGACGCAGCACAGATACGCAGTATTTT. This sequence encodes CASSLGWLAGARRSTDTQYF.

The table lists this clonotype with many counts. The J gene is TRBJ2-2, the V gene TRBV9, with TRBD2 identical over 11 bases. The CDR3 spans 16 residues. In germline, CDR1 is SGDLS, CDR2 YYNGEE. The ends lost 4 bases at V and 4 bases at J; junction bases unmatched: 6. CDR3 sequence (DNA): TGTGCCAGCAGCAAACGACTAGCGGGAAGCACCGGGGAGCTGTTTTTT. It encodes CASSKRLAGSTGELFF.

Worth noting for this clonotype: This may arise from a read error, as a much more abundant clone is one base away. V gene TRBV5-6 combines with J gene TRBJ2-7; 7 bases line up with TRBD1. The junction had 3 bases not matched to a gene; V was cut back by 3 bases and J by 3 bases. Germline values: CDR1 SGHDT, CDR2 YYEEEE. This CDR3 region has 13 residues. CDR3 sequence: CASSWDRCYEQYF. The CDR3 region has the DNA TGTGCCAGCAGCTGGGACAGATGCTACGAGCAGTACTTC.

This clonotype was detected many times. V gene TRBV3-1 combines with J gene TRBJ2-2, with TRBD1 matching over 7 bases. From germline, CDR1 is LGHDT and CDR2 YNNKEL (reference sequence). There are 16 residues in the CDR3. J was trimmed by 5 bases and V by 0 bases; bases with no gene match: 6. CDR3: CASSQDPTGVTGELFF. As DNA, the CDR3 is TGTGCCAGCAGCCAAGATCCTACAGGGGTTACCGGGGAGCTGTTTTTT.

The CDR3: CASSHETSNIYGYTF. CDR3 sequence (DNA): TGTGCCAGCAGCCATGAGACAAGCAACATCTATGGCTACACCTTC. The chain links TRBV3-1 to TRBJ1-2; D is undetermined. V was trimmed by 3 bases and J by 4 bases, leaving 15 bases between them. The germline CDR1 and CDR2 sequences are LGHDT and YNNKEL (reference sequence). The CDR3 is 15 amino acids. The full variable domain, in which reference TRBV3-1 and TRBJ1-2 provide the parts outside the CDR3, is DTAVSQTPKYLVTQMGNDKSIKCEQNLGHDTMYWYKQDSKKFLKIMFSYNNKELIINETVPNRFSPKSPDKAHLNLHINSLELGDSAVYFCASSHETSNIYGYTFGSGTRLTVV.

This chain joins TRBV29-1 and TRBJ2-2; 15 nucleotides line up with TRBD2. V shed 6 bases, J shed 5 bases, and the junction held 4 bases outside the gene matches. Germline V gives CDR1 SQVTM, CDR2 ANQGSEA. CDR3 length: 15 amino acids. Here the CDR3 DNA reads TGCAGCGTCTCCGGGACTAGCGGGGGGACCGGGGAGCTGTTTTTT. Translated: CSVSGTSGGTGELFF.

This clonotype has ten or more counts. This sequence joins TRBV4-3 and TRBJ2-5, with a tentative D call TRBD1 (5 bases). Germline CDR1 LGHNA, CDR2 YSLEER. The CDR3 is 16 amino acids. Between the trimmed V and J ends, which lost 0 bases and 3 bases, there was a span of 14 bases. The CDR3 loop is CASSQDSGRAEETQYF. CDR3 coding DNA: TGCGCCAGCAGCCAAGATAGTGGCAGGGCCGAAGAGACCCAGTACTTC.

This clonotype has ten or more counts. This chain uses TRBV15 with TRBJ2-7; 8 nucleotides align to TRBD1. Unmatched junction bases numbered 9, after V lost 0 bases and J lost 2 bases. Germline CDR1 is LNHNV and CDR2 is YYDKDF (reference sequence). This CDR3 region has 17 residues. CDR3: CATSRDPGTGPAYEQYF. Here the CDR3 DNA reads TGTGCCACCAGCAGAGATCCCGGGACAGGCCCTGCCTACGAGCAGTACTTC.

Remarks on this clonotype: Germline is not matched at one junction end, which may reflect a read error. CDR3 in DNA: TGTGCCAGCAGCTCGCCCCCTTCGCGAGAGCAGTCCTTC. It translates to CASSSPPSREQSF. The rearrangement joins TRBV5-4 to TRBJ2-1; the D is unclear. The germline V gene encodes CDR1 SGHNT and CDR2 YYREEE (reference sequence). The CDR3 contains 13 residues. The complete variable domain, with remaining parts taken from reference TRBV5-4 and TRBJ2-1, reads ETGVTQSPTHLIKTRGQQVTLRCSSQSGHNTVSWYQQALGQGPQFIFQYYREEENGRGNFPPRFSGLQFPNYSSELNVNALELDDSALYLCASSSPPSREQSFGPGTRLTVL.

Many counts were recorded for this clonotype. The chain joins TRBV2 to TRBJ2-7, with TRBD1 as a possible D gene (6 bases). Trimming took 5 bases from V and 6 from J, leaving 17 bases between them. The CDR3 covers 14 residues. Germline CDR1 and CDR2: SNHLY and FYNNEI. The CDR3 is CASSQDSLRLEQYF. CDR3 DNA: TGTGCCAGCAGTCAGGACAGTTTGCGGCTCGAGCAGTACTTC.

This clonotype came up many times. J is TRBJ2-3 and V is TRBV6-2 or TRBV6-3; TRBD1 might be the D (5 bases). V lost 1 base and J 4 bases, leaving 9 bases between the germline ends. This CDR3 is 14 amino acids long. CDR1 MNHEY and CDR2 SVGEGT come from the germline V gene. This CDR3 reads CASSYWAGSDTQYF. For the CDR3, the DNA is TGTGCCAGCAGTTACTGGGCAGGGTCAGATACGCAGTATTTT.

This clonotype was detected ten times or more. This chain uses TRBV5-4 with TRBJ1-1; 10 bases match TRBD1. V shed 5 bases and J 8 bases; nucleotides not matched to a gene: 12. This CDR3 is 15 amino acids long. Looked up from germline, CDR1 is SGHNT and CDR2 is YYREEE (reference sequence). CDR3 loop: CASRTTGTGAKEAFF. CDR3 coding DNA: TGTGCCAGCAGGACGACGGGGACAGGGGCGAAAGAAGCTTTCTTT.

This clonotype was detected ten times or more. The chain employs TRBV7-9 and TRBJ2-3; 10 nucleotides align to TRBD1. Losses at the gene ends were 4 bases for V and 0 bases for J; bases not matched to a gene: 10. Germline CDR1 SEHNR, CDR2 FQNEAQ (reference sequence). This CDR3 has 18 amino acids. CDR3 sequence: CASSSTTGTGDSTDTQYF. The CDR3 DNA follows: TGTGCCAGCAGCTCAACCACCGGGACAGGGGATAGCACAGATACGCAGTATTTT.

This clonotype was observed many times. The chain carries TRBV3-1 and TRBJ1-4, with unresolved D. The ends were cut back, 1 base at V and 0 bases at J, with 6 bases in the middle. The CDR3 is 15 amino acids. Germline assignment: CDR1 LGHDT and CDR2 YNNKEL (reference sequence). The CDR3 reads CASSQVEATNEKLFF. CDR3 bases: TGTGCCAGCAGCCAAGTAGAGGCAACTAATGAAAAACTGTTTTTT.

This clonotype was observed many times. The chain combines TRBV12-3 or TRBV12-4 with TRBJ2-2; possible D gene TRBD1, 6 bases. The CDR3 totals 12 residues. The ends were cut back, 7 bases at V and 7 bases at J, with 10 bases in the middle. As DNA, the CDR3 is TGTGCCAGCACCGGGGACATCGGGGAGCTGTTTTTT. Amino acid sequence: CASTGDIGELFF.

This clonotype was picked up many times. CDR3 sequence: CASSHGAGGEQFF. DNA for the CDR3: TGCGCCAGCAGCCACGGAGCGGGGGGCGAGCAGTTCTTC. The chain combines TRBV4-3 with TRBJ2-1; 9 bases line up with TRBD2. The CDR3 loop spans 13 amino acids. Germline lookup yields CDR1 LGHNA and CDR2 YSLEER. J lost 10 bases, V lost 3 bases, and 4 bases had no gene match.